The T cell receptor (beta chain) described here comes from a study of identical twins. This clonotype appeared a few times. One entry per CDR3 protein results from TCRdb running MiXCR on the 5' RACE reads. The profile covers hundreds of thousands of distinct CDR3 sequences, with more than 6.5% appearing a single time and over 2% taken by the ten largest. The data were also submitted as part of a second study, on yellow fever vaccine responses in identical twins.

Sequenced material: memory (CD45RO+) T cells sorted from blood. This clonotype was obtained from a woman aged 18-30 years in good health.

The CDR3 bases are TGTGCCACCAGTGGTCTCAGGGATACTGGGGCCAACGTCCTGACTTTC. Its translation is CATSGLRDTGANVLTF. The rearrangement joins TRBV24-1 to TRBJ2-6; D perhaps matches TRBD1 (5 bases). Germline V lookup: CDR1 KGHDR, CDR2 SFDVKD. V lost 5 bases and J lost 2, with 12 bases in between. The CDR3 covers 16 residues.